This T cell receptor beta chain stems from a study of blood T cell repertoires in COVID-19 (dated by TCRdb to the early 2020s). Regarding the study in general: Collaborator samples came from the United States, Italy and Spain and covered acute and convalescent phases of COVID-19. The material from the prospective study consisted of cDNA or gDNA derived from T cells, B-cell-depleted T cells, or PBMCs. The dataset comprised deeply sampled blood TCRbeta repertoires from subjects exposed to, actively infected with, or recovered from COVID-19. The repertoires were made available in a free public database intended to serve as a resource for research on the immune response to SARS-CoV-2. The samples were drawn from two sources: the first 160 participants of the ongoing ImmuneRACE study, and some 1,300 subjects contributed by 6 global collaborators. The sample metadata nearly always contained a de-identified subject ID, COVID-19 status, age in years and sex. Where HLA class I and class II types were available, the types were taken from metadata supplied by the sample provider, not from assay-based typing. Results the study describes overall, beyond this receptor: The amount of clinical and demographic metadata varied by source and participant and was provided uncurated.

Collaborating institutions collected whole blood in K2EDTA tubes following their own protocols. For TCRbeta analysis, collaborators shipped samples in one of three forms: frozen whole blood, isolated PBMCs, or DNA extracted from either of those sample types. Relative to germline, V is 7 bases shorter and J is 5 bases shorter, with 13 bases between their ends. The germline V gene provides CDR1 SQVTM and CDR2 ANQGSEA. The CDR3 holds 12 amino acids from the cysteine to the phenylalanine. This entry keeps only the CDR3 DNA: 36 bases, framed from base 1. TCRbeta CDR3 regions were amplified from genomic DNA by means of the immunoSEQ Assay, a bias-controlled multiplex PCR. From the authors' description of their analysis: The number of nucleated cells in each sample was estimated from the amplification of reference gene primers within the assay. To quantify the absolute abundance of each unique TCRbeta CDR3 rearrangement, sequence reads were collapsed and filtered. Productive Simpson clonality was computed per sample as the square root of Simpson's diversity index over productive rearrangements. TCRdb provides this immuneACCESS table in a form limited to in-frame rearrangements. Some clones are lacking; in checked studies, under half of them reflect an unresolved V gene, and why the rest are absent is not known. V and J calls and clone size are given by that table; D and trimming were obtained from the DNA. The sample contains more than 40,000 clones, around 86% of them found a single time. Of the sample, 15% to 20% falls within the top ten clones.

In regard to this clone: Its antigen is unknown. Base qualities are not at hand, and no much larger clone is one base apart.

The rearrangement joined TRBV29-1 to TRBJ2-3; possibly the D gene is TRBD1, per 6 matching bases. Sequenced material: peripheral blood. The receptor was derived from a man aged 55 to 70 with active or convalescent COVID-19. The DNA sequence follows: TGCAGCGGCAACTCAGGGGAAGATACGCAGTATTTT. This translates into CSGNSGEDTQYF.